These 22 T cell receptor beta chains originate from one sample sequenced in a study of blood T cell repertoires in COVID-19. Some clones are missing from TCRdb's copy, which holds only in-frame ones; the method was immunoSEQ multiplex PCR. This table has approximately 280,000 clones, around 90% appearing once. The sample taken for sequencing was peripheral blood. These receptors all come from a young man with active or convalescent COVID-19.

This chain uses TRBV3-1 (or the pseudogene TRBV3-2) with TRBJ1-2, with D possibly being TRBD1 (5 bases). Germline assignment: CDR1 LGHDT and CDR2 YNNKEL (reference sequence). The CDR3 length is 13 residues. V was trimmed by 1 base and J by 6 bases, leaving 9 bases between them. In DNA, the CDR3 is TGTGCCAGCAGCCAAGGGGGCCGGGATGGCTACACCTTC. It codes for CASSQGGRDGYTF.

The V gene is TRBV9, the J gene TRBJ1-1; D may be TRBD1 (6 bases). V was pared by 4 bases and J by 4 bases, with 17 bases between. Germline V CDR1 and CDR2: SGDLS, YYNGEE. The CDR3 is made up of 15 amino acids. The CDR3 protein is CASSPQGRGGTEAFF. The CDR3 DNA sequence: TGTGCCAGCAGCCCCCAGGGGAGGGGGGGCACTGAAGCTTTCTTT.

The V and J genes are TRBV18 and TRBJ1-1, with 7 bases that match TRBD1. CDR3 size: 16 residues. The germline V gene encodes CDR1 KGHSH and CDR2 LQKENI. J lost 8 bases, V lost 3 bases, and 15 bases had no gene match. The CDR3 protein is CASSPPTGPPGEEAFF. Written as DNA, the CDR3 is TGTGCCAGCTCACCGCCGACAGGGCCGCCCGGGGAGGAAGCTTTCTTT.

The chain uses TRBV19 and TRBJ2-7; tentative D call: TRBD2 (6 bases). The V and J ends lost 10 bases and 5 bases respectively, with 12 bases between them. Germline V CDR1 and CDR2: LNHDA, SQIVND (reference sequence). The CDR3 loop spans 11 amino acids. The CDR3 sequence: CATLAMDEQYF. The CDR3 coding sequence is TGTGCCACGCTAGCGATGGACGAGCAGTACTTC.

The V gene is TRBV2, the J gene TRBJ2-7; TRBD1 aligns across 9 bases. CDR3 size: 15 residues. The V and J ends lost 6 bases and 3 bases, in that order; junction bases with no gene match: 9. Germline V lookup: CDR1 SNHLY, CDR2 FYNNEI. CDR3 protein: CASRVGQGLHYEQYF. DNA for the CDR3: TGTGCCAGCAGGGTTGGACAGGGGCTCCACTACGAGCAGTACTTC.

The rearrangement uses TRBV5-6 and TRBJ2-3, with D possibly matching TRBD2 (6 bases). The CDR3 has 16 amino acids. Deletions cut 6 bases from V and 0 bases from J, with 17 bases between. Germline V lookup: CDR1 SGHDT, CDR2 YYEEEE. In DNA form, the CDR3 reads TGTGCCAGCAACCAGCGGTGGGGGGACAGCACAGATACGCAGTATTTT. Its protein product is CASNQRWGDSTDTQYF.

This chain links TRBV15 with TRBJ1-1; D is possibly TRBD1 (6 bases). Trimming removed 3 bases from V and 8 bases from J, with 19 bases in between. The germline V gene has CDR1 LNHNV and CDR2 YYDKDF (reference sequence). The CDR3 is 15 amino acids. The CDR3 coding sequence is TGTGCCACCAGCAGTATTGCGGGGGGGCACCCGGAAGCTTTCTTT. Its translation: CATSSIAGGHPEAFF.

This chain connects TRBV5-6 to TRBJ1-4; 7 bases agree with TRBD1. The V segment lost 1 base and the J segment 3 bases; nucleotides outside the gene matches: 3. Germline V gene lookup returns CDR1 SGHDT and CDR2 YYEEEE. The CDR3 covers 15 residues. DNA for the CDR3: TGTGCCAGCAGCTTGAGGACAGGCTCTAATGAAAAACTGTTTTTT. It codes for CASSLRTGSNEKLFF.

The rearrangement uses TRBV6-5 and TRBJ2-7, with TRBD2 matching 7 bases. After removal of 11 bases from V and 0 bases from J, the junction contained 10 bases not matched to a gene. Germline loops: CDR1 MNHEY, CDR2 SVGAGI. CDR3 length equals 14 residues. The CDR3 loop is CASRLGGSSYEQYF. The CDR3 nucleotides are TGTGCCTCCCGGTTGGGGGGGAGCTCCTACGAGCAGTACTTC.

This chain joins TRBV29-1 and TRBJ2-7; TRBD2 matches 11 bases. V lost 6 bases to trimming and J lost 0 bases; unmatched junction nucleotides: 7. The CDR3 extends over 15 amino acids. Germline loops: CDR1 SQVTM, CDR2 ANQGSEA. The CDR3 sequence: CSVLVGTSGSYEQYF. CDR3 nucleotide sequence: TGCAGCGTCTTGGTCGGGACTAGCGGCTCCTACGAGCAGTACTTC.

The CDR3, as DNA: TGTGCCAGCAGTGTGGGGGGGTACGAGCAGTACTTC. Translating gives CASSVGGYEQYF. The chain recombines TRBV12-3 or TRBV12-4 with TRBJ2-7; TRBD2 agrees at 7 bases. Trimming at V came to 5 bases and at J to 4 bases, leaving 2 bases not matched to a gene. This CDR3 comprises 12 residues.

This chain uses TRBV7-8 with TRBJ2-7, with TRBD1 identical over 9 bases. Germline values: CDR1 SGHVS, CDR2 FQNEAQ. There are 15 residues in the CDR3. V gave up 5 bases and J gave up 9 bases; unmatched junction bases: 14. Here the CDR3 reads CASSEGQGLIRAQYF. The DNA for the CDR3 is TGTGCCAGCAGCGAGGGACAGGGACTAATACGAGCGCAGTACTTC. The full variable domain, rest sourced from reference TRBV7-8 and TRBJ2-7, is GAGVSQSPRYKVAKRGQDVALRCDPISGHVSLFWYQQALGQGPEFLTYFQNEAQLDKSGLPSDRFFAERPEGSVSTLKIQRTQQEDSAVYLCASSEGQGLIRAQYFGPGTRLTVT.

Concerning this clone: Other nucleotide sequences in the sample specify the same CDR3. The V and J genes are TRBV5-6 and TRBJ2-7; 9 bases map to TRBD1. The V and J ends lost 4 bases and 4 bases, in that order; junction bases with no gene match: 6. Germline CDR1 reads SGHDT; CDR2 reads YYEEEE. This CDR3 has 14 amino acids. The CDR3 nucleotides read TGTGCCAGCAGCCTGGGACAGGGCTATTACGAGCAGTACTTC. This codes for CASSLGQGYYEQYF.

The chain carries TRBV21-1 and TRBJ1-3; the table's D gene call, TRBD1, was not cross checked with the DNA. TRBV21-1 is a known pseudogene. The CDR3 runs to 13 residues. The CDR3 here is CASSSFQGNTIYF. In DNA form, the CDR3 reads TGTGCCAGCAGCAGTTTTCAGGGAAACACCATATATTTT.

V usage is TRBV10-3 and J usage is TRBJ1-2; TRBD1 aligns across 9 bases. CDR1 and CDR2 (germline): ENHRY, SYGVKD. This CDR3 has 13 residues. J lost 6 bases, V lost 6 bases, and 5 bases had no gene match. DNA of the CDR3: TGTGCCATCAGGGGGCGGACAGGGGATGGCTACACCTTC. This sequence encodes CAIRGRTGDGYTF.

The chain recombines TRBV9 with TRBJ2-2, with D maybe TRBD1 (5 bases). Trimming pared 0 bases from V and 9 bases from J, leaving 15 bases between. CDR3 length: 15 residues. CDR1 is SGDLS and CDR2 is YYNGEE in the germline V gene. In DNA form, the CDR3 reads TGTGCCAGCAGCGTAGGGGCGTGGGGCGGCCGGGAGCTGTTTTTT. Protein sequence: CASSVGAWGGRELFF.

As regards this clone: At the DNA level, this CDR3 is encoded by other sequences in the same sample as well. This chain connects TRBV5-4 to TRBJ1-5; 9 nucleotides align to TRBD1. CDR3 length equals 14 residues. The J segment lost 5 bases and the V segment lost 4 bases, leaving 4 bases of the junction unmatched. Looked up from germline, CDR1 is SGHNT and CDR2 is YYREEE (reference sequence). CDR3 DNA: TGTGCCAGCAGCAAGGGACAGGGTGATCAGCCCCAGCATTTT. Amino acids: CASSKGQGDQPQHF.

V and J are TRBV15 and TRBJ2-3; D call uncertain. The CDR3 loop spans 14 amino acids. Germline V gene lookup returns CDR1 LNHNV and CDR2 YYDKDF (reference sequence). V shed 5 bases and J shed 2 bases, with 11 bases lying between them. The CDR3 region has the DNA TGTGCCACCAGCCTTCGACTTTCCACAGATACGCAGTATTTT. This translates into CATSLRLSTDTQYF.

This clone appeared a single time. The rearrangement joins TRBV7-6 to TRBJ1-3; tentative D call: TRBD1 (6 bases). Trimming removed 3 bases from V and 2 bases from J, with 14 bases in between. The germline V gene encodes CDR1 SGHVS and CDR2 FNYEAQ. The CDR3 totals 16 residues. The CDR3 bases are TGTGCCAGCAGCTTGGGGACATCAGGGGCTGGAAACACCATATATTTT. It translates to CASSLGTSGAGNTIYF. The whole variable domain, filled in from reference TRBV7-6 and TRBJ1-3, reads GAGVSQSPRYKVTKRGQDVALRCDPISGHVSLYWYRQALGQGPEFLTYFNYEAQQDKSGLPNDRFSAERPEGSISTLTIQRTEQRDSAMYRCASSLGTSGAGNTIYFGEGSWLTVV.

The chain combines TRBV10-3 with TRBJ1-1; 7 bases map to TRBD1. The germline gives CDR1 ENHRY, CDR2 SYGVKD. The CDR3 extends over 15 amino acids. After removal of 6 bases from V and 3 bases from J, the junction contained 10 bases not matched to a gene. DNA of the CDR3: TGTGCCATCAGGGAATTCAGGGGGTATGACACTGAAGCTTTCTTT. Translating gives CAIREFRGYDTEAFF.

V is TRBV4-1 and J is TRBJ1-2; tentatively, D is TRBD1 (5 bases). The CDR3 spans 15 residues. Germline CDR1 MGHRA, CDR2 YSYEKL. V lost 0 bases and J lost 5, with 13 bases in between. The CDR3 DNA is TGCGCCAGCAGCCAAGATGCCAGGGTGGGTTATGGCTACACCTTC. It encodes CASSQDARVGYGYTF.

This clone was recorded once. The CDR3 nucleotides read TGCGCCAGCAGCACGGACAGGGGGATCACCGGGGAGCTGTTTTTT. Translated: CASSTDRGITGELFF. The chain carries TRBV5-1 and TRBJ2-2, with 10 positions matching TRBD1. V was pared by 4 bases and J by 4 bases, with 4 bases of the junction left unmatched. This CDR3 spans 15 amino acids. Germline V gives CDR1 SGHRS, CDR2 YFSETQ.